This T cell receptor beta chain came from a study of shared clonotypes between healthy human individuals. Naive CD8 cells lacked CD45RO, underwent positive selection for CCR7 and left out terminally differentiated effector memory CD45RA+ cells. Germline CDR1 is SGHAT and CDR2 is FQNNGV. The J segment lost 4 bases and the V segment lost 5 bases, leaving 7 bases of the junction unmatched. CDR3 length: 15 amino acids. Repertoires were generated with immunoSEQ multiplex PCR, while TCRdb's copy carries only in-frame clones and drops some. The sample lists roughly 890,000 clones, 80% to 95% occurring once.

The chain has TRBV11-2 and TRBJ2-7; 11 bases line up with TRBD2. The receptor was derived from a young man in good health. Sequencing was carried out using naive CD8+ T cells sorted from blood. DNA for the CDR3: TGTGCCAGCAGCGGCACTAGCGGGAGCTCTTACGAGCAGTACTTC. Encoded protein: CASSGTSGSSYEQYF.